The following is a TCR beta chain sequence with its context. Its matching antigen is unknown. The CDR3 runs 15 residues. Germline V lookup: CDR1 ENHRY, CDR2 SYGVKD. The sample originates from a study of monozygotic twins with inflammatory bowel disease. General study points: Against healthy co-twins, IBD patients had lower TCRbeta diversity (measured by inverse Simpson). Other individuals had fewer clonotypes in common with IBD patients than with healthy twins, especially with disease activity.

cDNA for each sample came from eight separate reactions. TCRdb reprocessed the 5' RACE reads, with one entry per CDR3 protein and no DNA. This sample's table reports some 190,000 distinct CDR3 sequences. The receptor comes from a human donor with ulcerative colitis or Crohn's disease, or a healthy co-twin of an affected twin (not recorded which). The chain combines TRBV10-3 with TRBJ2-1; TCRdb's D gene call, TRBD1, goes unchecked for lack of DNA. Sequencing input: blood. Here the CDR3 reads CAISESGQDYNEQFF.